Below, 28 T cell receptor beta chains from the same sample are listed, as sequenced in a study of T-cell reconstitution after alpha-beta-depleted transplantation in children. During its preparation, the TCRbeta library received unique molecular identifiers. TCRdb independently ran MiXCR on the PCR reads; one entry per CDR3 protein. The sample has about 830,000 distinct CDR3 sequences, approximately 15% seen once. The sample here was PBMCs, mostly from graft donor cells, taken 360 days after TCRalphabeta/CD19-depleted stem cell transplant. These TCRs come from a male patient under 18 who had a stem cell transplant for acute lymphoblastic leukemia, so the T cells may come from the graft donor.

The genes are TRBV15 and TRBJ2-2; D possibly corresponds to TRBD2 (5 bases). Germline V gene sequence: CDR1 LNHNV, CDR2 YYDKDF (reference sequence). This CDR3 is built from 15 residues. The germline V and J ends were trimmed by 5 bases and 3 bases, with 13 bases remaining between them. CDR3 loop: CATSPRLADTGELFF. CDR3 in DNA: TGTGCCACCAGCCCTCGGCTAGCAGACACCGGGGAGCTGTTTTTT.

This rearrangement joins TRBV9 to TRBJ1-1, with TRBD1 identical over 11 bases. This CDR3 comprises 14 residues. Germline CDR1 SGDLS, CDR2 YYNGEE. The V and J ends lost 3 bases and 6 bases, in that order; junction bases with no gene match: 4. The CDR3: CASSGSGQGAEAFF. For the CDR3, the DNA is TGTGCCAGCAGCGGATCGGGACAGGGGGCTGAAGCTTTCTTT.

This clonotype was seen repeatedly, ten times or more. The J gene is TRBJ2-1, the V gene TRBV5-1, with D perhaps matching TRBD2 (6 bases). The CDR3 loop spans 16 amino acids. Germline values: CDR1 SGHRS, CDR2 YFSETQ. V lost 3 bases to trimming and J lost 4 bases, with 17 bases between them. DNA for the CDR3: TGCGCCAGCAGCTCCACTAGCTATGTTGTTTACAATGAGCAGTTCTTC. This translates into CASSSTSYVVYNEQFF.

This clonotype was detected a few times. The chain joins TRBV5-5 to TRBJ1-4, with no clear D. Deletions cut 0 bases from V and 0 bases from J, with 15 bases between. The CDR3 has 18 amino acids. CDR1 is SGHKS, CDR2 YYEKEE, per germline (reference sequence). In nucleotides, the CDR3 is TGTGCCAGCAGCTTGGAGGAGTCTCTTTTTGCAACTAATGAAAAACTGTTTTTT. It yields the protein CASSLEESLFATNEKLFF.

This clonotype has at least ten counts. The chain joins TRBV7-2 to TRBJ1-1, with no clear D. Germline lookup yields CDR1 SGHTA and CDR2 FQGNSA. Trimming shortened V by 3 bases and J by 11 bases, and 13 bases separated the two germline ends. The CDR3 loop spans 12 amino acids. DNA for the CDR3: TGTGCCAGCAGCTTTCCCGGGAAGGAGGCTTTCTTT. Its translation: CASSFPGKEAFF.

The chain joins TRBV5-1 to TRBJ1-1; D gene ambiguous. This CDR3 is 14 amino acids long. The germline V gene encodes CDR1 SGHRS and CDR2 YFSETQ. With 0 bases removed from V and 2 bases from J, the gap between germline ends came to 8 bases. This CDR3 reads CASSLGVINTEAFF. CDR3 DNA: TGCGCCAGCAGCTTGGGGGTCATCAACACTGAAGCTTTCTTT.

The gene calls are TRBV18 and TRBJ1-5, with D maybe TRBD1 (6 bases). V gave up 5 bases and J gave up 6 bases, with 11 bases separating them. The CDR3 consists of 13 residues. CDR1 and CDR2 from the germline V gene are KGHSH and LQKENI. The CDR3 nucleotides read TGTGCCAGCTCATCAACAGGGACTCAGCCCCAGCATTTT. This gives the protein CASSSTGTQPQHF.

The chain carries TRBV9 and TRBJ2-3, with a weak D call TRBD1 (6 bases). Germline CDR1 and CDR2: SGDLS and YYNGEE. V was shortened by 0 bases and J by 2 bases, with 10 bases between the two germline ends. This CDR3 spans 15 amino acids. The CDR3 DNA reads TGTGCCAGCAGCGTAGGGACAGCTGTCACAGATACGCAGTATTTT. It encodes CASSVGTAVTDTQYF.

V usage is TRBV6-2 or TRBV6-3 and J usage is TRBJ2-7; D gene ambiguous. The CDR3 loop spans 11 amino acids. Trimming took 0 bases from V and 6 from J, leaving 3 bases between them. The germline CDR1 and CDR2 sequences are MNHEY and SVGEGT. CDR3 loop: CASSYSREQYF. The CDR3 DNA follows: TGTGCCAGCAGTTACTCTCGCGAGCAGTACTTC.

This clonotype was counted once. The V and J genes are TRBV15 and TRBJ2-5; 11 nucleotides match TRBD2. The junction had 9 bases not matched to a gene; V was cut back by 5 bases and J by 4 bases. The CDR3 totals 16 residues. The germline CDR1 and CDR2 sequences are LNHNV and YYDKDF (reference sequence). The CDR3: CATSGNIAGGGETQYF. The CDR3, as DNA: TGTGCCACCAGCGGGAATATAGCGGGAGGGGGAGAGACCCAGTACTTC.

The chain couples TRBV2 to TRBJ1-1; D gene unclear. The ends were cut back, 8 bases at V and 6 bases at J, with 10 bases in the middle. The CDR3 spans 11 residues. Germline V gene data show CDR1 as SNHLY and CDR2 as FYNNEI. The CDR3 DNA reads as TGTGCCAGCGCCGGCGCCGCTGAAGCTTTCTTT. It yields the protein CASAGAAEAFF.

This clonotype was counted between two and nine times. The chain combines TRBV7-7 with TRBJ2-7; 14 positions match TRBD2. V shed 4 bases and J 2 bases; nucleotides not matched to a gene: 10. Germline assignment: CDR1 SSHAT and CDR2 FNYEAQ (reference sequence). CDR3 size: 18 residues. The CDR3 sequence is CASSSGVPGLAGAYEQYF. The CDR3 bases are TGTGCCAGCAGCTCCGGTGTCCCGGGACTAGCGGGAGCCTACGAGCAGTACTTC.

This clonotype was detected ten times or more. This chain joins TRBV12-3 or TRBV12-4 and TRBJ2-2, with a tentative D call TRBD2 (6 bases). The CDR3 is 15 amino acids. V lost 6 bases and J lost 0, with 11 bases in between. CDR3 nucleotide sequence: TGTGCCAGCAGGGGCGGGGCCACGAACACCGGGGAGCTGTTTTTT. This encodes CASRGGATNTGELFF.

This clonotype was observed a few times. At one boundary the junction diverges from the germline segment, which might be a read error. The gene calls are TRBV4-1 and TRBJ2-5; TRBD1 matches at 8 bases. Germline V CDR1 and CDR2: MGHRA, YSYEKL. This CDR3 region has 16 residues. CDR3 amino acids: CASSQGQGLPRETQYF. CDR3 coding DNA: TGCGCCAGCAGTCAAGGACAGGGCCTTCCCAGAGAGACCCAGTACTTC.

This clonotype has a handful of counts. The CDR3 spells CASSLAGGLSYNEQFF. In nucleotides, the CDR3 is TGTGCCAGCAGTTTAGCGGGGGGACTCTCCTACAATGAGCAGTTCTTC. The chain combines TRBV12-3 or TRBV12-4 with TRBJ2-1; tentative D call: TRBD2 (6 bases). The CDR3 is made up of 16 amino acids. Deletions cut 0 bases from V and 0 bases from J, with 9 bases between.

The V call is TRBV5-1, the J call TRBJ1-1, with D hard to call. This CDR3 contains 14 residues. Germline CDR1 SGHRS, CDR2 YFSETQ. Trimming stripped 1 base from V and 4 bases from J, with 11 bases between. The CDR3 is CASSLRQLSTEAFF. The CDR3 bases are TGCGCCAGCAGCTTGAGGCAGCTATCCACTGAAGCTTTCTTT.

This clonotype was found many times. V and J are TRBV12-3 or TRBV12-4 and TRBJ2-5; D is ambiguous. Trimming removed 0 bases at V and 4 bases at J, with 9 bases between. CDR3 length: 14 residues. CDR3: CASSLALGVETQYF. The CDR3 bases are TGTGCCAGCAGTTTAGCGCTGGGTGTAGAGACCCAGTACTTC.

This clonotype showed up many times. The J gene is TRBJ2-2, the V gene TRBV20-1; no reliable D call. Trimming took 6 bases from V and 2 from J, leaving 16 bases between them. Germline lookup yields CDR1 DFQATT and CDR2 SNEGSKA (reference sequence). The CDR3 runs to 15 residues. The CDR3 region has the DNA TGCAGTGCACAAGACATCCTCTTAAACACCGGGGAGCTGTTTTTT. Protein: CSAQDILLNTGELFF.

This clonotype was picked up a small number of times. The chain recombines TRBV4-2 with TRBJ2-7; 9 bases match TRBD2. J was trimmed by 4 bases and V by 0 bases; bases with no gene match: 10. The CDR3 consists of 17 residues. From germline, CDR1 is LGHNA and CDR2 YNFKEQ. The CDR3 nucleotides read TGTGCCAGCAGCCAAGACGTTGTAGGACTAGCGAGGTACGAGCAGTACTTC. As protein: CASSQDVVGLARYEQYF.

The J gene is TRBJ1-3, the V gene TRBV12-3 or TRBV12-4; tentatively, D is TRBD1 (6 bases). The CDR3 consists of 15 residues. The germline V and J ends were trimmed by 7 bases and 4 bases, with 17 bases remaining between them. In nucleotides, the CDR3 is TGTGCCAGCACCCTCCCGGGACAAAGAGGAAACACCATATATTTT. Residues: CASTLPGQRGNTIYF.

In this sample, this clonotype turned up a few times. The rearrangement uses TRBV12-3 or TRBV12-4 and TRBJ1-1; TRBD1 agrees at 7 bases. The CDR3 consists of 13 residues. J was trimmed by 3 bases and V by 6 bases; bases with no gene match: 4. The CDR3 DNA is TGTGCCAGCAGAAGACAGGGTTACACTGAAGCTTTCTTT. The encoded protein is CASRRQGYTEAFF.

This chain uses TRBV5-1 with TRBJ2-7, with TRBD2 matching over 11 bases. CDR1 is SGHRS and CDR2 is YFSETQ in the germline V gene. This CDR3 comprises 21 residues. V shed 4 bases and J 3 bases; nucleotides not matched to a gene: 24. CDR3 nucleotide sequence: TGCGCCAGCAGCAACCCTCCGGGACACTGGGGACTAGCGGACCCCTTCTACGAGCAGTACTTC. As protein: CASSNPPGHWGLADPFYEQYF.

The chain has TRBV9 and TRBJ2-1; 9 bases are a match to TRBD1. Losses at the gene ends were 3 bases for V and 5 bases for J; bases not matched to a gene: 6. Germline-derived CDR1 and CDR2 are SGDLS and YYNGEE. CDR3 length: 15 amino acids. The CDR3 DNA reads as TGTGCCAGCAGCGGCTGGACAGGGGCAGACAATGAGCAGTTCTTC. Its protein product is CASSGWTGADNEQFF.

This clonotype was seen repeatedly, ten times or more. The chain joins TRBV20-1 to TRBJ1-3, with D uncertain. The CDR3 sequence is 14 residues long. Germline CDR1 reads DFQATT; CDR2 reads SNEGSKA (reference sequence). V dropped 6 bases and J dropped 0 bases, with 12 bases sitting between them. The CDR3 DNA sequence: TGCAGTGCGAGCACACCTCCCTCTGGAAACACCATATATTTT. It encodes CSASTPPSGNTIYF.

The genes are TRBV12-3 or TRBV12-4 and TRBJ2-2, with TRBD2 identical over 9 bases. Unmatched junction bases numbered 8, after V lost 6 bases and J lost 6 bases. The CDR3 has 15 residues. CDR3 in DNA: TGTGCCAGCAGAGATAGCGGGAGTAAGGCCGGGGAGCTGTTTTTT. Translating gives CASRDSGSKAGELFF.

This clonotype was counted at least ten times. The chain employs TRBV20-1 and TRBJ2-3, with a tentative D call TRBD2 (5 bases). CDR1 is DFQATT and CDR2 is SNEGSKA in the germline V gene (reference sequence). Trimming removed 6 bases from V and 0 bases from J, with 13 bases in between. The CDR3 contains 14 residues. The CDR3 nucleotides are TGCAGTGCGACGGGAACAGCTAGCACAGATACGCAGTATTTT. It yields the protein CSATGTASTDTQYF.

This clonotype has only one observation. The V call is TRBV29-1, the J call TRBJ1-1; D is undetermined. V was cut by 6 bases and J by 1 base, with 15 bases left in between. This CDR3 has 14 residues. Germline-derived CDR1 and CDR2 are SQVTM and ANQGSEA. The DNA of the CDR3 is TGCAGCGTGGAACCTAAGGGTGGGAACACTGAAGCTTTCTTT. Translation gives CSVEPKGGNTEAFF.

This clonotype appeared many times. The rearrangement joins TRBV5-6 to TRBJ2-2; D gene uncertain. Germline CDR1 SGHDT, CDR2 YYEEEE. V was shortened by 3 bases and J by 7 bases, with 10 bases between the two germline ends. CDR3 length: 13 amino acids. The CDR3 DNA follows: TGTGCCAGCAGCTCCCTTATTGGCGGGGAGCTGTTTTTT. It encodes CASSSLIGGELFF.